The clone carrying this T cell receptor beta chain was recorded at least ten times. No antigen is known for it. This entry comes from a study of identical twins. Overall study findings and caveats: Beta clonotypes that were abundant in cord blood contained fewer insertions, a pattern absent from memory repertoires.

Germline-derived CDR1 and CDR2 are SGHTA and FQGNSA. V was cut by 4 bases and J by 1 base, with 7 bases left in between. CDR3 length equals 14 residues. Each cDNA held unique molecular identifiers, and template switching gave it a universal primer site. TCRdb redid the calling of the 5' RACE reads with MiXCR, one entry per CDR3 protein. The repertoire includes about 200,000 distinct CDR3 sequences, 6.5% to 8.5% of them detected once, and less than 2.5% sits in the top ten. A further study also used this sample, focusing on yellow fever vaccine responses in identical twins.

The TCR originated in a woman aged 18 to 35 in good health. The chain couples TRBV7-2 to TRBJ1-4; D perhaps matches TRBD1 (5 bases). The source material was memory (CD45RO+) T cells sorted from blood. The CDR3, as DNA: TGTGCCAGCAGCTCCGGGGGAACTAATGAAAAACTGTTTTTT. Translation gives CASSSGGTNEKLFF.